This entry describes one TCR beta chain. This sample was included in a study of radiation and T cells in renal cell carcinoma. Here immunoSEQ multiplex PCR was the method, and the copy in TCRdb shows in-frame clones only, minus some. The sample holds about 140,000 clones, around 78% seen once. Stated time point: baseline pretreatment blood. Treatment reported: 15 Gy SBRT to primary tumor, nephrectomy 4 weeks later. Serial blood draws occurred at baseline and 2 and 4 weeks post-SBRT. The CDR3 is 14 amino acids. Germline CDR1 MNHEY, CDR2 SMNVEV (reference sequence). The junction had 7 bases not matched to a gene; V was cut back by 5 bases and J by 3 bases.

The sequence derives from a woman in her 50s with renal cell carcinoma. This sequence joins TRBV27 and TRBJ2-7, with TRBD1 identical over 7 bases. The sequencing here drew on blood, taken from a patient whose treatment included radiotherapy and nephrectomy. The CDR3 region has the DNA TGTGCCAGCAGTCCAGGACAGGCGAGCTACGAGCAGTACTTC. Protein: CASSPGQASYEQYF.